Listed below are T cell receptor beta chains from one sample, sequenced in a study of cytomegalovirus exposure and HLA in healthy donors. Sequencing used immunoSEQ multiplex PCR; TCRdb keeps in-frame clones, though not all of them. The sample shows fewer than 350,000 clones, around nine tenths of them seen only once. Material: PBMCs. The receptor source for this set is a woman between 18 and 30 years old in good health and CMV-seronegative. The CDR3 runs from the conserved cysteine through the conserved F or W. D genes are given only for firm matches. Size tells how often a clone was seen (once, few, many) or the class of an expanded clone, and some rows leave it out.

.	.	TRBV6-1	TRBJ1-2	CASSDVRNYGYTF	TGTGCCAGCAGTGATGTCAGGAACTATGGCTACACCTTC
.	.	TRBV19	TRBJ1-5	CASSNPGREGGGGRAQHF	TGTGCCAGTAGTAACCCAGGACGGGAGGGAGGGGGGGGCCGAGCCCAGCATTTT
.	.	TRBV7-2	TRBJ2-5	CASSLTSGETQYF	TGTGCCAGCAGCTTAACATCGGGGGAGACCCAGTACTTC
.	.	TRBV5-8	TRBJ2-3	CASSFGQAVFADTQYF	TGTGCCAGCAGCTTCGGCCAGGCCGTCTTCGCAGATACGCAGTATTTT
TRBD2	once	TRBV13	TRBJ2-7	CASSPSGGDEQYF	TGTGCCAGCAGCCCCAGTGGGGGGGACGAGCAGTACTTC
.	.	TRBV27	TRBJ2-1	CASSSRTKRYNEQFF	TGTGCCAGCAGTTCCAGGACTAAGAGGTACAATGAGCAGTTCTTC
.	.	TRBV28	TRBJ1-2	CASSPGDGYTF	TGTGCCAGCAGCCCCGGGGATGGCTACACCTTC
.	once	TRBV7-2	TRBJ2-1	CASSLQGNEQFF	TGTGCCAGCAGCCTCCAGGGTAATGAGCAGTTCTTC
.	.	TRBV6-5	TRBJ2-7	CASSYPSSQGTYEQYF	TGTGCCAGCAGTTACCCCAGCAGCCAGGGCACCTACGAGCAGTACTTC
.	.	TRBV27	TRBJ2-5	CASSPGPKGETQYF	TGTGCCAGCAGTCCCGGTCCAAAGGGGGAGACCCAGTACTTC
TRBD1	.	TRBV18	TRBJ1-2	CASSQPGQRNYGYTF	TGTGCCAGCTCACAGCCGGGACAGAGAAACTATGGCTACACCTTC
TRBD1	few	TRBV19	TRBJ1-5	CASSSGGGNQPQHF	TGTGCCAGTAGTTCAGGGGGCGGCAATCAGCCCCAGCATTTT
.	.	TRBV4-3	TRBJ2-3	CASRERPDTDTQYF	TGCGCCAGCAGGGAGCGACCCGACACAGATACGCAGTATTTT
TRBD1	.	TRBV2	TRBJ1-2	CASSRIPGQGISGGYTF	TGTGCCAGCAGCCGAATCCCGGGACAGGGGATATCCGGTGGCTACACCTTC
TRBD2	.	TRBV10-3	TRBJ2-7	CAISELVAGAKYEQYF	TGTGCCATCAGTGAATTGGTAGCGGGAGCGAAATACGAGCAGTACTTC
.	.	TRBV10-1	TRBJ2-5	CASSESGGQTQYF	TGCGCCAGCAGTGAGTCAGGGGGTCAGACCCAGTACTTC
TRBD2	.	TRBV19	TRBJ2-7	CASSSPGLAGGYEQYF	TGTGCCAGTAGTTCCCCTGGACTAGCGGGAGGCTACGAGCAGTACTTC
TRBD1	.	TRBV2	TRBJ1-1	CASSNLLTGGMMTEAFF	TGTGCCAGCAGCAACCTCTTGACAGGGGGAATGATGACTGAAGCTTTCTTT
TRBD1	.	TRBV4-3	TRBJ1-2	CASSQADRANYGYTF	TGCGCCAGCAGCCAAGCGGACAGGGCTAACTATGGCTACACCTTC
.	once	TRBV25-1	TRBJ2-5	CASSEWAGEHSETQYF	TGTGCCAGCAGTGAATGGGCAGGGGAACATTCAGAGACCCAGTACTTC
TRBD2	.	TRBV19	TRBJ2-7	CASSASGDYEQYF	TGTGCCAGTAGTGCAAGCGGGGACTACGAGCAGTACTTC
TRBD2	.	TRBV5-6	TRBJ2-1	CASSLAQVGASGRREQFF	TGTGCCAGCAGCTTGGCGCAGGTAGGGGCTAGCGGGAGGAGGGAGCAGTTCTTC
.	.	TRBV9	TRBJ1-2	CASSARYRDLVGYTF	TGTGCCAGCAGCGCCAGATACAGGGATTTGGTAGGCTACACCTTC
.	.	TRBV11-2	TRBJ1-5	CASSLGHAVHQPQHF	TGTGCCAGCAGCTTGGGGCACGCTGTGCATCAGCCCCAGCATTTT
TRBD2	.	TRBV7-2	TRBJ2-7	CASSLRPGTSGSRSYEQYF	TGTGCCAGCAGCTTAAGGCCCGGGACTAGCGGGAGTCGGTCCTACGAGCAGTACTTC
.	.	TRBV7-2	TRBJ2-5	CASSLAWRQETQYF	TGTGCCAGCAGCTTAGCTTGGCGGCAAGAGACCCAGTACTTC
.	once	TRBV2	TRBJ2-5	CASSGKEGETQYF	TGTGCCAGCAGTGGGAAGGAGGGGGAGACCCAGTACTTC
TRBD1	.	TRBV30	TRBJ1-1	CAWSVSQGARDFF	TGTGCCTGGAGTGTATCTCAGGGGGCCCGGGATTTCTTT
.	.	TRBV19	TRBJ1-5	CASSIQYNQPQHF	TGTGCCAGTAGTATACAGTACAATCAGCCCCAGCATTTT
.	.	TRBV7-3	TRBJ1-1	CASRLFRDTEAFF	TGTGCCAGCAGGTTATTTCGGGACACTGAAGCTTTCTTT
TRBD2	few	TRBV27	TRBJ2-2	CASSLLTSGSPGELFF	TGTGCCAGCAGTTTATTGACTAGCGGGAGCCCCGGGGAGCTGTTTTTT
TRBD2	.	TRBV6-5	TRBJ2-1	CASRGGTYSYNEQFF	TGTGCCAGCAGGGGGGGGACTTACTCCTACAATGAGCAGTTCTTC
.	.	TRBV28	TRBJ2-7	CASSLRQFNYEQYF	TGTGCCAGCAGTTTGCGACAGTTTAACTACGAGCAGTACTTC
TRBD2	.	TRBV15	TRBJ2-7	CATSRGRDGLAGPEQYF	TGTGCCACCAGCAGAGGACGGGATGGACTAGCGGGACCTGAGCAGTACTTC
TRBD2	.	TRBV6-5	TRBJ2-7	CASTQTGLGPYEQYF	TGTGCCAGCACCCAAACGGGACTAGGACCCTACGAGCAGTACTTC
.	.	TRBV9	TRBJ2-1	CASSVDGAFYNEQFF	TGTGCCAGCAGCGTAGATGGAGCCTTCTACAATGAGCAGTTCTTC
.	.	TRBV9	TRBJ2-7	CASGALCFNYEQYF	TGTGCCAGCGGGGCCCTTTGCTTCAACTACGAGCAGTACTTC
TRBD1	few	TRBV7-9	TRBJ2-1	CASSLRTGVNEQFF	TGTGCCAGCAGCCTCCGGACAGGCGTCAATGAGCAGTTCTTC
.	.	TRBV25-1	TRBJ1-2	CASSPAAIDGYTF	TGTGCCAGCAGTCCCGCGGCGATTGATGGCTACACCTTC
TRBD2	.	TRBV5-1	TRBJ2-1	CASSIGGRDEQFF	TGCGCCAGCAGCATCGGCGGGAGAGATGAGCAGTTCTTC
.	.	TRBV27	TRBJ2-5	CASSSRGIEETQYF	TGTGCCAGCAGTTCCCGGGGAATTGAGGAGACCCAGTACTTC
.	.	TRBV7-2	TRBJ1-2	CASSPTPGGGYTF	TGTGCCAGCAGCCCCACCCCCGGGGGTGGCTACACCTTC
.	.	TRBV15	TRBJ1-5	CATSRETGNQPQHF	TGTGCCACCAGCAGAGAAACAGGCAATCAGCCCCAGCATTTT
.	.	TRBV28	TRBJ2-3	CASTQGLGDRTDTQYF	TGTGCCAGCACCCAGGGATTGGGCGACCGCACAGATACGCAGTATTTT
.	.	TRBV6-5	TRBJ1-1	CASSYVMSDYNTEAFF	TGTGCCAGCAGTTACGTAATGTCAGACTACAACACTGAAGCTTTCTTT
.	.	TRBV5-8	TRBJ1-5	CASSSTGLGRRHQPQHF	TGTGCCAGCAGCTCAACAGGCTTGGGTCGTCGGCATCAGCCCCAGCATTTT
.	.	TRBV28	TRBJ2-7	CASSLYPRGFSYEQYF	TGTGCCAGCAGTTTATATCCCAGGGGTTTCTCCTACGAGCAGTACTTC
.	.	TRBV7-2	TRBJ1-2	CASSPRGGVGVLYGYTF	TGTGCCAGCAGCCCGCGGGGAGGGGTAGGGGTCCTATATGGCTACACCTTC
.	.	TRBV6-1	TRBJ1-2	CASRDWIVGYTF	TGTGCCAGCAGGGACTGGATAGTGGGCTACACCTTC
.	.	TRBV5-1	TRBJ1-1	CASRRTGMNTEAFF	TGCGCCAGCAGAAGAACCGGTATGAACACTGAAGCTTTCTTT
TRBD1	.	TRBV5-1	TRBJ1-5	CASSLEGTGNGQPQHF	TGCGCCAGCAGCTTGGAAGGGACAGGCAACGGTCAGCCCCAGCATTTT
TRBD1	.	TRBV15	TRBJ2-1	CATSMGQGYNEQFF	TGTGCCACCAGCATGGGACAGGGATACAATGAGCAGTTCTTC
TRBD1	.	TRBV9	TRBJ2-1	CASSATGGERVYNEQFF	TGTGCCAGCAGCGCGACAGGGGGCGAAAGGGTTTACAATGAGCAGTTCTTC
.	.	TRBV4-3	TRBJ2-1	CASSQDEEDYNEQFF	TGCGCCAGCAGCCAAGACGAGGAGGATTACAATGAGCAGTTCTTC
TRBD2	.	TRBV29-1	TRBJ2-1	CSGRRAGVRNEQFF	TGCAGCGGCCGCCGCGCGGGAGTCAGGAATGAGCAGTTCTTC
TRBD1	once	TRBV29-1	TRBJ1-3	CSGTQGAPGNTIYF	TGCAGCGGCACACAGGGGGCGCCTGGAAACACCATATATTTT
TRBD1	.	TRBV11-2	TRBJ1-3	CASSSAQGWSGNTIYF	TGTGCCAGCAGCTCCGCACAGGGGTGGTCTGGAAACACCATATATTTT